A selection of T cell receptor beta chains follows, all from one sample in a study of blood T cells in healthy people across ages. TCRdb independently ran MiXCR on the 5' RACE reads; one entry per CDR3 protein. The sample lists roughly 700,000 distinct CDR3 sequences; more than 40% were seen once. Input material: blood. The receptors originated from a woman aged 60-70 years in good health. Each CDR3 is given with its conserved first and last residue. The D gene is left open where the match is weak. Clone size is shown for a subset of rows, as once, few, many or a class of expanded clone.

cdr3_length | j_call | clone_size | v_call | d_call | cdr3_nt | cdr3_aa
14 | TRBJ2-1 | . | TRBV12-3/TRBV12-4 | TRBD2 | TGTGCCAGCAGTTTAATGCGGGGGGACAATGAGCAGTTCTTC | CASSLMRGDNEQFF
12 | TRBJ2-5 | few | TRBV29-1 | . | TGCAGCGTTAGCCTAGACAAAGAGACCCAGTACTTC | CSVSLDKETQYF
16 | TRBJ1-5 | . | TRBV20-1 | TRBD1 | TGCAGTGCAATAGACGTTGACAGGGGGGGCAATCAGCCCCAGCATTTT | CSAIDVDRGGNQPQHF
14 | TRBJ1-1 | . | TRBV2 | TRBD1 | TGTGCCAGCAGTGGGGACAGGGTTCACACTGAAGCTTTCTTT | CASSGDRVHTEAFF
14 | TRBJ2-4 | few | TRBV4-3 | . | TGCGCCAGCAGCCAACGCAATGGGGCGGCCATTCAGTACTTC | CASSQRNGAAIQYF
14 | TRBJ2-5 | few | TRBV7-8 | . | TGTGCCAGCAGGGGAATCTCTCTTACGTCGGAGGAGTACTTC | CASRGISLTSEEYF
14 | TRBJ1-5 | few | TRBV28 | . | TGTGCCAGCACCCCAGGACATAGTAATCAGCCCCAGCATTTT | CASTPGHSNQPQHF
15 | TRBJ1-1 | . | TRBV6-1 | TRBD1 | TGTGCCAGCAGTGAAGCCAAGACAGGGGACACTGAAGCTTTCTTT | CASSEAKTGDTEAFF
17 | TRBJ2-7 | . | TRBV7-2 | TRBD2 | TGTGCCAGCAGCTTAGGCCCCACAAGCGGGAGTGGCTACGAGCAGTACTTC | CASSLGPTSGSGYEQYF
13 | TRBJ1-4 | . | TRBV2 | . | TGTGCCAGCAGGAACACACAGAATGAAAAACTGTTTTTT | CASRNTQNEKLFF
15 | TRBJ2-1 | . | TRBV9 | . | TGTGCCAGCAGCTCCAGTACAGGGCTCTACAATGAGCAGTTCTTC | CASSSSTGLYNEQFF
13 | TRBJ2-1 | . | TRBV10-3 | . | TGTGCCACCAACCGGCACCAGGGGAATGAGCAGTTCTTC | CATNRHQGNEQFF
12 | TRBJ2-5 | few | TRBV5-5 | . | TGTGCCAGCAGCCGGATCGTGGAGACCCAGTACTTC | CASSRIVETQYF
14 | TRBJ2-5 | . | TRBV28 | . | TGTGCCAGCACTTCATACCGGGACCAAGAGACCCAGTACTTC | CASTSYRDQETQYF
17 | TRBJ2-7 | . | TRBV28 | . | TGTGCCAGCAGGACACCGATCTCTCGCGGGCCGCCCTACGAGCAGTACTTC | CASRTPISRGPPYEQYF
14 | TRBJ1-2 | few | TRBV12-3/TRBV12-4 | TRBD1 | TGTGCCAGCAGCCATACCGGGACAGGGGGCGGCTACACCTTC | CASSHTGTGGGYTF
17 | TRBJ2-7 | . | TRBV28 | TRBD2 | TGTGCCAGCAGTGTGACTAGCGGGACAATTAACTCCTACGAGCAGTACTTC | CASSVTSGTINSYEQYF
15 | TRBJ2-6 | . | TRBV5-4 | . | TGTGCCAGCAGTTCGGCAGCCTCTGGGGCCAACGTCCTGACTTTC | CASSSAASGANVLTF
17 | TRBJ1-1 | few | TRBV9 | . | TGTGCCAGCAGCGTAGCCGGAGGATGGGGCGGTGACACTGAAGCTTTCTTT | CASSVAGGWGGDTEAFF
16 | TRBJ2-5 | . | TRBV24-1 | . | TGTGCCACCAGTGATCCGGGGATGCGGCCTCAAGAGACCCAGTACTTC | CATSDPGMRPQETQYF
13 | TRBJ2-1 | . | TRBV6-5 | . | TGTGCCAGCAGGACCGAAGCCTACAATGAGCAGTTCTTC | CASRTEAYNEQFF
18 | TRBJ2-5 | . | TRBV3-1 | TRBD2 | TGTGCCAGCAGCCAACCCTTAGCGGGAGGGCGTCTCACAGAGACCCAGTACTTC | CASSQPLAGGRLTETQYF
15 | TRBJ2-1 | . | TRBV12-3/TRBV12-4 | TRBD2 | TGTGTCAGCAAGGTCACTAGCGGGATTTACAATGAGCAGTTCTTC | CVSKVTSGIYNEQFF
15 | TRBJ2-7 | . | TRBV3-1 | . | TGTGCCAGCAGTGAAGCGGGTACCTCCTACAATGAGCAGTACTTC | CASSEAGTSYNEQYF
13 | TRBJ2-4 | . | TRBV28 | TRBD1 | TGTGCCAGCAGTTTAACGGACAGGAAGGAGCAGTACTTC | CASSLTDRKEQYF
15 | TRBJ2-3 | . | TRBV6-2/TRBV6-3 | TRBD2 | TGTGCCAGCCGTCGGGTGCTAGCGGGAGCAGATACGCAGTATTTT | CASRRVLAGADTQYF
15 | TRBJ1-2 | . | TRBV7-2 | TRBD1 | TGTGCCAGCAGCTTAGGAGGGACAGGGCCCTATGGCTACACCTTC | CASSLGGTGPYGYTF
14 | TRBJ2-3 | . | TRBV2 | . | TGTGCCAGCATTAGCGGTGGGAGCACAGATACGCAGTATTTT | CASISGGSTDTQYF
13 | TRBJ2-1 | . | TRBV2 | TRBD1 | TGTGCCAGCAGTGCCGAGGGGGCCAATGAGCAGTTCTTC | CASSAEGANEQFF
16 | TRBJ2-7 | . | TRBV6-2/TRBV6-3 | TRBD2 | TGTGCCAGCAGGGACGTACTCGGGACTAGCGGGAGCGAGCAGTACTTC | CASRDVLGTSGSEQYF
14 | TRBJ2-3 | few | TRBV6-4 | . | TGTGCCAGCAGCCCGGACGGAACCACAGATACGCAGTATTTT | CASSPDGTTDTQYF
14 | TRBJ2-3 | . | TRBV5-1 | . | TGCGCCAGCAGCTTGGACAGTATTACAGATACGCAGTATTTT | CASSLDSITDTQYF
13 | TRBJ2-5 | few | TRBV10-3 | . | TGTGCCATCAGTGACGGTCCCGGAGAGACCCAGTACTTC | CAISDGPGETQYF
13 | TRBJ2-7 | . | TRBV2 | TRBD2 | TGTGCCAGCACGGGGGGGGTGGACTACGAGCAGTACTTC | CASTGGVDYEQYF
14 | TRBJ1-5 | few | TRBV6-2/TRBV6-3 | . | TGTGCCAGCAGTTACCGAGACAACCATCAGCCCCAGCATTTT | CASSYRDNHQPQHF
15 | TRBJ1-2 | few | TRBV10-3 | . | TGTGCCATCGGTGTCGGGGGCTGGGCCTCCTATGGCTACACCTTC | CAIGVGGWASYGYTF
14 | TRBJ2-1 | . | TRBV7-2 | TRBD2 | TGTGCCAGCAAGACTAGCGGGAGCCGGAATGAGCAGTTCTTC | CASKTSGSRNEQFF
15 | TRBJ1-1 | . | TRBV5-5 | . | TGTGCCAGCAGCTTTACGTCCGGGAGCCGCACTGAAGCTTTCTTT | CASSFTSGSRTEAFF
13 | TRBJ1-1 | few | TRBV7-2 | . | TGTGCCAGCAGCTATCGAGAGGGCACTGAAGCTTTCTTT | CASSYREGTEAFF
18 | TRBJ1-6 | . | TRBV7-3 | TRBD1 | TGTGCCAGCAGCTCGCTTTGGGACAGGGAAGTTCATAATTCACCCCCCCACTTT | CASSSLWDREVHNSPPHF
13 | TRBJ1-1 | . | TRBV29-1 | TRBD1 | TGCAGCGTGAGGGTTACAGGGGGCTGGGGAGCTTTCTTT | CSVRVTGGWGAFF
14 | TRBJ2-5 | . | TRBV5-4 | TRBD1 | TGTGCCAGCACCGTGGGACAGAAAGAAGAGACCCAGTACTTC | CASTVGQKEETQYF
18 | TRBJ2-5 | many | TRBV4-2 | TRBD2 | TGTGCCAGCAGCCAAGATAGGGCCGGTACGGCGGGGGGGGAGACCCAGTACTTC | CASSQDRAGTAGGETQYF
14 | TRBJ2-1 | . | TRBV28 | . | TGTGCCAGCAACACAGGACCCTCTGTTAATGAGCAGTTCTTC | CASNTGPSVNEQFF